Below, 14 T cell receptor beta chains from the same sample are listed, as sequenced in a study of shared clonotypes between healthy human individuals. TCRdb's table, derived via immunoSEQ multiplex PCR, lists solely in-frame clones and lacks some. The data show about 480,000 clones, 75% to 85% seen once. Sequences were obtained from PBMCs. The origin of the receptors is a woman between 40 and 55 years old in good health. Some clones in this sample may be carry-over from other donors' samples.

The rearrangement joins TRBV9 to TRBJ1-2, with D perhaps TRBD1 (6 bases). This CDR3 region has 16 residues. The V gene's germline CDR1 is SGDLS and CDR2 YYNGEE. V was clipped by 0 bases and J by 0 bases, with 12 bases between them. CDR3 bases: TGTGCCAGCAGCGTAGGCCCAGGGGAGACTAACTATGGCTACACCTTC. It yields the protein CASSVGPGETNYGYTF.

The chain joins TRBV19 to TRBJ2-4, with 8 bases matching TRBD2. V trimming: 5 bases; J trimming: 8 bases; junction bases outside the gene matches: 5. CDR3 length equals 13 residues. CDR1 and CDR2 from the germline V gene are LNHDA and SQIVND (reference sequence). CDR3 in amino acids: CASSEGLGDIQYF. In DNA, the CDR3 is TGTGCCAGTAGTGAGGGACTAGGTGACATTCAGTACTTC. Variable domain in full (rest from reference TRBV19 and TRBJ2-4): DGGITQSPKYLFRKEGQNVTLSCEQNLNHDAMYWYRQDPGQGLRLIYYSQIVNDFQKGDIAEGYSVSREKKESFPLTVTSAQKNPTAFYLCASSEGLGDIQYFGAGTRLSVL.

This rearrangement joins TRBV13 to TRBJ2-7, with TRBD1 identical over 7 bases. The germline gives CDR1 PRHDT, CDR2 FYEKMQ (reference sequence). The CDR3 length is 14 residues. With 3 bases clipped from V and 4 bases from J, the junction kept 6 bases outside the gene matches. The CDR3 bases are TGTGCCAGCAGCTTTTCGGACAGGACGTACGAGCAGTACTTC. Its protein product is CASSFSDRTYEQYF.

As for this clone: Other nucleotide sequences from this sample produce the same CDR3. J is TRBJ2-7 and V is TRBV27; D ambiguous. Germline CDR1 is MNHEY and CDR2 is SMNVEV (reference sequence). V gave up 2 bases and J gave up 3 bases, with 11 bases separating them. The CDR3 consists of 14 residues. In DNA form, the CDR3 reads TGTGCCAGCAGTTTACGCGGAAACAGCTACGAGCAGTACTTC. As protein: CASSLRGNSYEQYF.

The rearrangement joins TRBV27 to TRBJ2-5; 8 bases are shared with TRBD1. This CDR3 spans 16 amino acids. V lost 4 bases, J lost 4 bases, and 11 bases stayed unmatched. The germline gives CDR1 MNHEY, CDR2 SMNVEV (reference sequence). The CDR3 sequence: CASSSRTGQGAETQYF. CDR3 sequence (DNA): TGTGCCAGCAGTTCCCGAACCGGACAGGGCGCAGAGACCCAGTACTTC.

The chain uses TRBV9 and TRBJ2-3; the match to TRBD2 covers 10 bases. Germline V lookup: CDR1 SGDLS, CDR2 YYNGEE. The CDR3 consists of 20 residues. Unmatched junction bases numbered 17, after V lost 2 bases and J lost 2 bases. The CDR3 loop is CASSVLGLAAPDAFTDTQYF. CDR3 sequence (DNA): TGTGCCAGCAGCGTCCTCGGACTAGCGGCTCCCGACGCCTTCACAGATACGCAGTATTTT.

V gene TRBV10-3 combines with J gene TRBJ1-4, with TRBD1 matching 11 bases. This CDR3 is built from 18 residues. V was pared by 2 bases and J by 7 bases, with 12 bases of the junction left unmatched. Germline lookup yields CDR1 ENHRY and CDR2 SYGVKD. The CDR3 loop is CAISEAPGQGVMFEKLFF. CDR3 DNA: TGTGCCATCAGTGAGGCCCCGGGACAGGGGGTTATGTTTGAAAAACTGTTTTTT.

In regard to this clone: A read error may account for a junction end that differs from germline. This rearrangement joins TRBV5-1 to TRBJ1-2, with 8 bases lining up with TRBD1. The length of the CDR3 is 15 residues. Germline loops: CDR1 SGHRS, CDR2 YFSETQ. The CDR3 bases are TGTGCCAGCAGCTTGGTTAACCCAGGGGGCGGTGGCTACACCTTC. Residues: CASSLVNPGGGGYTF.

This clone is a singleton in its sample. The CDR3 loop reads CASSQQGGGTDTQYF. The CDR3 DNA reads TGTGCCAGCAGCCAACAGGGAGGGGGCACAGATACGCAGTATTTT. J is TRBJ2-3 and V is TRBV7-3; D possibly corresponds to TRBD2 (7 bases). Trimming shortened V by 5 bases and J by 1 base, and 13 bases separated the two germline ends. Germline V gene lookup returns CDR1 SGHTA and CDR2 FQGTGA. The CDR3 loop spans 15 amino acids. Variable domain in full (rest from reference TRBV7-3 and TRBJ2-3): GAGVSQTPSNKVTEKGKYVELRCDPISGHTALYWYRQSLGQGPEFLIYFQGTGAADDSGLPNDRFFAVRPEGSVSTLKIQRTERGDSAVYLCASSQQGGGTDTQYFGPGTRLTVL.

This chain uses TRBV7-2 with TRBJ1-1, with unresolved D. V lost 5 bases and J 6 bases, leaving 19 bases between the germline ends. The CDR3 has 15 amino acids. The germline gives CDR1 SGHTA, CDR2 FQGNSA. CDR3 amino acids: CASSPMAGGGAEAFF. The CDR3 DNA reads as TGTGCCAGCAGCCCAATGGCGGGCGGAGGCGCTGAAGCTTTCTTT. The variable domain in full, completed from reference TRBV7-2 and TRBJ1-1, reads GAGVSQSPSNKVTEKGKDVELRCDPISGHTALYWYRQSLGQGLEFLIYFQGNSAPDKSGLPSDRFSAERTGGSVSTLTIQRTQQEDSAVYLCASSPMAGGGAEAFFGQGTRLTVV.

The rearrangement joins TRBV29-1 to TRBJ2-5; 9 bases fit TRBD1. Germline V gene lookup returns CDR1 SQVTM and CDR2 ANQGSEA. There are 14 residues in the CDR3. The V and J ends lost 5 bases and 5 bases, in that order; junction bases with no gene match: 9. CDR3 protein: CSVCTGGRLETQYF. The CDR3 DNA reads as TGCAGCGTTTGTACAGGGGGCCGTTTGGAGACCCAGTACTTC.

This sequence joins TRBV28 and TRBJ2-3; the match to TRBD2 covers 10 bases. V shed 5 bases and J 6 bases; nucleotides not matched to a gene: 8. Germline loops: CDR1 MDHEN, CDR2 SYDVKM. This CDR3 is built from 15 residues. As DNA, the CDR3 is TGTGCCAGCAGTCGACTAGCGGGTCTCGCGGATACGCAGTATTTT. Residues: CASSRLAGLADTQYF.

This clone occurred once. The J gene is TRBJ1-2, the V gene TRBV28; 7 nucleotides align to TRBD1. This CDR3 has 14 amino acids. Germline CDR1 is MDHEN and CDR2 is SYDVKM. The ends lost 2 bases at V and 0 bases at J; junction bases unmatched: 0. CDR3 protein: CASSLQGANYGYTF. CDR3 coding DNA: TGTGCCAGCAGTTTACAGGGGGCTAACTATGGCTACACCTTC.

This clone was detected many times. V gene TRBV7-2 combines with J gene TRBJ2-5; D perhaps matches TRBD2 (6 bases). The CDR3 totals 15 residues. The germline CDR1 and CDR2 sequences are SGHTA and FQGNSA. V dropped 3 bases and J dropped 5 bases, with 16 bases sitting between them. The CDR3 loop reads CASSLVGGVGETQYF. In DNA, the CDR3 is TGTGCCAGCAGCTTGGTGGGAGGAGTGGGGGAGACCCAGTACTTC.